The entry that follows covers one T cell receptor beta chain sequence. Using immunoSEQ multiplex PCR, the repertoire was profiled, and TCRdb retains in-frame clones only, with some absent. The data show around 6,300 clones, 88% seen once. This specimen belongs to a study of tumor T cells in aggressive B-cell lymphoma. V lost 5 bases and J 4 bases, leaving 5 bases between the germline ends. CDR3 length equals 10 residues. Germline V lookup: CDR1 DFQATT, CDR2 SNEGSKA (reference sequence). The source of this sequence is an adult with diffuse large B cell lymphoma. Some clones in this sample may be carry-over from other donors' samples. V and J are TRBV20-1 and TRBJ2-5; D might be TRBD1 (5 bases). Sequencing used tumor tissue. Written as DNA, the CDR3 is TGCAGTGCTGGGGCAGAGACCCAGTACTTC. This encodes CSAGAETQYF.